This T cell receptor beta chain was identified during a study of T cells in Graves' hyperthyroidism and ophthalmopathy. Points from the study as a whole: Ophthalmopathy onset followed model prediction by a median about six months. Among clonotypes expanded in thyroid above 0.001, most were also found in blood. Researchers report that a 13 V-J model separated ophthalmopathy from stable hyperthyroidism.

With regard to this clonotype: Antigen: not known.

Trimming pared 0 bases from V and 5 bases from J, leaving 1 base between. CDR1 is WSHSY and CDR2 is SAAADI in the germline V gene. The CDR3 runs 11 residues. Amplified TCR beta CDR3 regions derived from RNA transcripts. HTBI primers drove first-round RT-PCR of the TCR CDR3. In TCRdb, the multiplex PCR reads were re-called with MiXCR into one record per CDR3 protein. The sample holds 550,000 to 600,000 distinct CDR3 sequences, roughly 50% seen once. The rearrangement uses TRBV10-2 and TRBJ1-1; no reliable D call. Sequencing used peripheral blood or thyroid tissue (not recorded which). This sequence was found in an adult woman with Graves' disease, either hyperthyroidism or ophthalmopathy (not recorded which). CDR3 amino acids: CASSESTEAFF. CDR3 bases: TGCGCCAGCAGTGAGTCGACTGAAGCTTTCTTT.